This entry is about one T cell receptor beta chain. Sequencing was performed with immunoSEQ multiplex PCR; in TCRdb, only in-frame clones are kept and a portion is missing. The sample consists of about 7,300 clones, less than 95% of them appearing once. These data belong to a study of T cells in tumors and immune-related adverse events. The sequence was collected from a female donor with metastatic renal cell carcinoma. The sequencing used lymph node tissue, collected from a patient treated with anti-PD-1 therapy.

CDR3 sequence reads: CASSVATSGRFNQFQFF. The CDR3 nucleotides are TGTGCCAGCAGCGTAGCTACGAGTGGGAGGTTTAACCAATTCCAGTTCTTC. This chain connects TRBV9 to TRBJ2-1; possibly TRBD2 for D (6 bases). The germline gives CDR1 SGDLS, CDR2 YYNGEE. V lost 0 bases, J lost 13 bases, and 26 bases lay in between. This CDR3 has 17 residues.